Following are 7 T cell receptor beta chains from one sample sequenced in a study of T cell responses to AZD1222 COVID-19 vaccine. This table comes from immunoSEQ multiplex PCR, and its TCRdb copy is limited to in-frame clones, with some not included. The sample has more than 150,000 clones, around nine tenths seen once; the top ten hold around 1.9%. The source was peripheral blood, collected 28 days after the second AZD1222 dose. The receptors come from an adult who received the AZD1222 COVID-19 vaccine.

This sequence joins TRBV5-4 and TRBJ2-1, with 9 bases that match TRBD2. The V segment lost 0 bases and the J segment 6 bases; nucleotides outside the gene matches: 1. The germline gives CDR1 SGHNT, CDR2 YYREEE (reference sequence). This CDR3 spans 14 amino acids. CDR3 nucleotide sequence: TGTGCCAGCAGCTTGGTACTAGCGGGCAATGAGCAGTTCTTC. This gives the protein CASSLVLAGNEQFF.

The chain combines TRBV6-5 with TRBJ2-2; TRBD1 or TRBD2 may be the D gene (5 bases each). Germline CDR1 reads MNHEY; CDR2 reads SVGAGI. Trimming cost V 11 bases and J 0 bases, with 13 bases left between them. This CDR3 is built from 14 residues. As DNA, the CDR3 is TGTGCCGTGCGAGGGGCCCCGAACACCGGGGAGCTGTTTTTT. Its translation: CAVRGAPNTGELFF.

CDR3 DNA: TGTGCCAGCACCCCAGGGCTTACTAATGAAAAACTGTTTTTT. Encoded protein: CASTPGLTNEKLFF. The chain joins TRBV6-4 to TRBJ1-4; tentatively, D is TRBD1 (5 bases). Trimming took off 7 bases at V and 2 bases at J, with 11 bases between the two ends. Germline values: CDR1 MRHNA, CDR2 SNTAGT. CDR3 length equals 14 residues.

The V call is TRBV29-1, the J call TRBJ2-1; no definite D call. This CDR3 has 11 residues. V shed 3 bases and J shed 5 bases, with 5 bases lying between them. CDR1 and CDR2 (germline): SQVTM, ANQGSEA. DNA of the CDR3: TGCAGCGTTGATAGTGACAATGAGCAGTTCTTC. The encoded protein is CSVDSDNEQFF.

The count of this clone is one. The chain combines TRBV3-1 (or the pseudogene TRBV3-2) with TRBJ1-5; no definite D call. Trimming took off 3 bases at V and 7 bases at J, with 10 bases between the two ends. There are 13 residues in the CDR3. The germline gives CDR1 LGHDT, CDR2 YNNKEL (reference sequence). The CDR3, as DNA: TGTGCCAGCAGCCAGGGCAGAAGGCAGCCCCAGCATTTT. Encoded protein: CASSQGRRQPQHF.

This chain joins TRBV7-3 and TRBJ1-1; possible D gene TRBD1, 6 bases. Per the germline V gene, CDR1 is SGHTA and CDR2 is FQGTGA. Between the trimmed V and J ends, which lost 0 bases and 7 bases, there was a span of 12 bases. The CDR3 length is 14 residues. Here the CDR3 DNA reads TGTGCCAGCAGCTTAACGAGAGGGGGAGGTGAAGCTTTCTTT. It codes for CASSLTRGGGEAFF.

The V gene is TRBV19, the J gene TRBJ2-1; 8 bases align to TRBD1. Germline V CDR1 and CDR2: LNHDA, SQIVND (reference sequence). The CDR3 runs 15 residues. V dropped 6 bases and J dropped 3; count of bases not matched to a gene: 7. The CDR3 spells CASSETGQGYNEQFF. The DNA for the CDR3 is TGTGCCAGTAGCGAAACCGGACAGGGCTACAATGAGCAGTTCTTC. Looking up the rest from reference TRBV19 and TRBJ2-1 gives the full variable domain: DGGITQSPKYLFRKEGQNVTLSCEQNLNHDAMYWYRQDPGQGLRLIYYSQIVNDFQKGDIAEGYSVSREKKESFPLTVTSAQKNPTAFYLCASSETGQGYNEQFFGPGTRLTVL.